These T cell receptor beta chains were read from a single sample in a study of blood T cell repertoires in COVID-19. Assay used: immunoSEQ multiplex PCR; TCRdb lists only in-frame clones, some missing. The table lists about 210,000 clones, around 90% of them singletons. Material for sequencing was PBMCs or T cells enriched from blood (not recorded which). The receptor set was obtained from a man aged 18 to 30 with acute COVID-19. The CDR3 runs from the conserved cysteine through the conserved F or W.

J gene: TRBJ2-5; V gene: TRBV29-1; CDR3 protein: CSVGRTGTKETQYF
J gene: TRBJ2-3; V gene: TRBV28; CDR3 protein: CASSLGGGGGDTQYF
J gene: TRBJ1-6; V gene: TRBV18; CDR3 protein: CASSPRTDSYNSPLHF
J gene: TRBJ2-3; V gene: TRBV11-2; CDR3 protein: CASTPGVITDTQYF
J gene: TRBJ2-5; V gene: TRBV7-9; CDR3 protein: CASSRTVETQYF
J gene: TRBJ2-6; V gene: TRBV19; CDR3 protein: CASRPGPGPYSGANVLTF
J gene: TRBJ1-6; V gene: TRBV11-3; CDR3 protein: CASSLAQGGSSPLHF
J gene: TRBJ2-1; V gene: TRBV27; CDR3 protein: CASSLGEWAGENEQFF
J gene: TRBJ1-5; V gene: TRBV18; CDR3 protein: CASSPSGGNQPQHF
J gene: TRBJ1-1; V gene: TRBV7-2; CDR3 protein: CASSTGGAYTEAFF
J gene: TRBJ1-2; V gene: TRBV19; CDR3 protein: CASRTTHTGDSNYGYTF
J gene: TRBJ1-5; V gene: TRBV27; CDR3 protein: CASSLYAGYSNQPQHF
J gene: TRBJ1-2; V gene: TRBV5-4; CDR3 protein: CASSPLGQPNYGYTF
J gene: TRBJ2-7; V gene: TRBV4-1; CDR3 protein: CASSFRLAGEHEQYF
J gene: TRBJ1-1; V gene: TRBV2; CDR3 protein: CASSDRGLEYTEAFF
J gene: TRBJ1-5; V gene: TRBV4-1; CDR3 protein: CASSRWTGAGQPQHF
J gene: TRBJ2-5; V gene: TRBV25-1; CDR3 protein: CASSPTGAQETQYF
J gene: TRBJ2-5; V gene: TRBV6-4; CDR3 protein: CASSDSASGGETQYF
J gene: TRBJ2-1; V gene: TRBV2; CDR3 protein: CASSEGRWEGNEQFF
J gene: TRBJ2-1; V gene: TRBV30; CDR3 protein: CAWSRGLAGGNEQFF
J gene: TRBJ1-1; V gene: TRBV30; CDR3 protein: CAWLKDSNTEAFF
J gene: TRBJ2-5; V gene: TRBV27; CDR3 protein: CASSLASGDQETQYF
J gene: TRBJ2-7; V gene: TRBV6-5; CDR3 protein: CASTPGVVYEQYF
J gene: TRBJ2-5; V gene: TRBV2; CDR3 protein: CASSVGQKGRETQYF
J gene: TRBJ1-4; V gene: TRBV7-3; CDR3 protein: CASSLQASEKLFF
J gene: TRBJ2-1; V gene: TRBV7-9; CDR3 protein: CASSFEGAQQFF
J gene: TRBJ1-1; V gene: TRBV28; CDR3 protein: CASSIDINTEAFF
J gene: TRBJ2-2; V gene: TRBV20-1; CDR3 protein: CSASSRLGELFF
J gene: TRBJ2-7; V gene: TRBV11-3; CDR3 protein: CASSLAGWGQGDYEQYF
J gene: TRBJ1-1; V gene: TRBV11-2; CDR3 protein: CASSLEGTYTEAFF
J gene: TRBJ1-4; V gene: TRBV25-1; CDR3 protein: CASSSGMIEKLFF
J gene: TRBJ1-6; V gene: TRBV19; CDR3 protein: CASSTTGGGSPLHF
J gene: TRBJ1-1; V gene: TRBV28; CDR3 protein: CASSSSVNTEAFF
J gene: TRBJ2-5; V gene: TRBV24-1; CDR3 protein: CATSDLHSGRRETQYF
J gene: TRBJ2-5; V gene: TRBV11-2; CDR3 protein: CASSFRLALLRETQYF
J gene: TRBJ2-1; V gene: TRBV7-8; CDR3 protein: CASSTLGNEQFF
J gene: TRBJ1-3; V gene: TRBV15; CDR3 protein: CATSRGYASSGNTIYF
J gene: TRBJ2-3; V gene: TRBV28; CDR3 protein: CAVDSGRAGDTQYF
J gene: TRBJ1-4; V gene: TRBV11-2; CDR3 protein: CASSYSSGEKLFF
J gene: TRBJ1-6; V gene: TRBV6-5; CDR3 protein: CASNTKGQANSPLHF
J gene: TRBJ1-1; V gene: TRBV24-1; CDR3 protein: CATSDLDSPDRGTEAFF
J gene: TRBJ1-6; V gene: TRBV5-1; CDR3 protein: CASSLGWRDSPLHF
J gene: TRBJ2-1; V gene: TRBV28; CDR3 protein: CASSLIVSGRAGEQFF
J gene: TRBJ1-2; V gene: TRBV2; CDR3 protein: CASSEELFSTMGYTF
J gene: TRBJ2-3; V gene: TRBV6-2/TRBV6-3; CDR3 protein: CASSLPGGQGLNTQYF